The 13 T cell receptor beta chains below come from one sample, sequenced in a study of human T cells and chemical hapten exposure. TCRdb processed the RACE reads anew with MiXCR; each CDR3 protein has one entry. The sample yields around 120,000 distinct CDR3 sequences, around 15% seen once. Described time point: patch test 1, 2 weeks after DPC sensitization. Noted treatment: therapeutic diphenylcyclopropenone sensitization with weekly scalp DPC. Material: whole blood, obtained in connection with sensitization to the hapten diphenylcyclopropenone (DPC). The origin of the receptors is a man younger than 30 with alopecia areata. Some clones in this sample may be carry-over from other donors' samples.

The rearrangement joins TRBV11-2 to TRBJ2-7; 9 bases line up with TRBD1. This CDR3 contains 14 residues. Unmatched junction bases numbered 8, after V lost 5 bases and J lost 6 bases. Per germline, CDR1 SGHAT and CDR2 FQNNGV. CDR3 bases: TGTGCCAGCAGCAGAGGGGACAGGGTTCTCGAGCAGTACGTC. Amino acids: CASSRGDRVLEQYV.

The sample holds a few counts of this clonotype. The chain links TRBV12-3 or TRBV12-4 to TRBJ2-7; a weak D match, TRBD1 (6 bases). CDR3 length: 15 amino acids. The V end was cut by 5 bases, the J end by 0 bases, with 14 bases between. DNA for the CDR3: TGTGCCAGCAGTCCCCGGGACACCTTCTCCTACGAGCAGTACTTC. Its protein is CASSPRDTFSYEQYF.

This clonotype was seen a few times. The chain couples TRBV11-2 to TRBJ2-7; 9 bases agree with TRBD1. CDR3 length: 16 residues. After removal of 1 base from V and 3 bases from J, the junction contained 7 bases not matched to a gene. Germline V gene sequence: CDR1 SGHAT, CDR2 FQNNGV. This chain's CDR3 is CASSLAPTGGVYEQYF. The CDR3 DNA follows: TGTGCCAGCAGCTTAGCCCCGACAGGGGGTGTCTACGAGCAGTACTTC.

This clonotype was detected only a few times. The V and J genes are TRBV27 and TRBJ1-4, with D perhaps TRBD1 (5 bases). This CDR3 is built from 13 residues. The V gene's germline CDR1 is MNHEY and CDR2 SMNVEV (reference sequence). V shed 8 bases and J shed 11 bases, with 18 bases lying between them. As DNA, the CDR3 is TGTGCCAGCCGGCTCAGGGACGGGGCCAAACTGTTTTTT. Its protein product is CASRLRDGAKLFF. The complete variable domain, with remaining parts taken from reference TRBV27 and TRBJ1-4, reads EAQVTQNPRYLITVTGKKLTVTCSQNMNHEYMSWYRQDPGLGLRQIYYSMNVEVTDKGDVPEGYKVSRKEKRNFPLILESPSPNQTSLYFCASRLRDGAKLFFGSGTQLSVL.

The chain has TRBV12-3 or TRBV12-4 and TRBJ2-3; 8 bases are a match to TRBD1. The CDR3 loop spans 12 amino acids. With 4 bases clipped from V and 9 bases from J, the junction kept 3 bases outside the gene matches. CDR3 nucleotide sequence: TGTGCCAGCAGTTCGGGACAGGCAACGCAGTATTTT. Protein: CASSSGQATQYF.

This clonotype was counted at least ten times. This chain links TRBV7-2 with TRBJ1-5; no clear D gene. The V gene's germline CDR1 is SGHTA and CDR2 FQGNSA. Trimming cost V 2 bases and J 6 bases, with 11 bases left between them. CDR3 length equals 14 residues. The CDR3 is CASSLHGVGQPQHF. For the CDR3, the DNA is TGTGCCAGCAGCTTACACGGGGTAGGTCAGCCCCAGCATTTT.

This chain uses TRBV6-2 or TRBV6-3 with TRBJ2-3; 7 positions agree with TRBD2. Germline CDR1 is MNHEY and CDR2 is SVGEGT. V gave up 4 bases and J gave up 5 bases; unmatched junction bases: 12. The CDR3 is 16 residues long. The CDR3 DNA is TGTGCCAGCAGTTTTCCAGCGGGGATGGATTTAGATACGCAGTATTTT. It specifies CASSFPAGMDLDTQYF.

This clonotype was observed a handful of times. The gene calls are TRBV20-1 and TRBJ1-6; weak D call: TRBD1 (5 bases). In germline, CDR1 is DFQATT, CDR2 SNEGSKA (reference sequence). This CDR3 has 16 residues. The V end was cut by 0 bases, the J end by 0 bases, with 9 bases between. The CDR3 DNA reads TGCAGTGCTAGAGATCAGGGTAGCTCCTATAATTCACCCCTCCACTTT. Residues: CSARDQGSSYNSPLHF.

This clonotype has more than one count but fewer than ten. This chain uses TRBV28 with TRBJ1-1; a weak D match, TRBD1 (5 bases). The CDR3 is 14 residues long. Germline V gene lookup returns CDR1 MDHEN and CDR2 SYDVKM. V dropped 8 bases and J dropped 9 bases, with 22 bases sitting between them. The CDR3 nucleotides are TGTGCCAGCCGCATTGAGGGGCAATCTATACAAGCTTTCTTT. This sequence encodes CASRIEGQSIQAFF.

The genes are TRBV6-5 and TRBJ1-5, with TRBD1 as a possible D gene (6 bases). Germline lookup yields CDR1 MNHEY and CDR2 SVGAGI. This CDR3 is built from 13 residues. V lost 6 bases and J 7 bases, leaving 13 bases between the germline ends. The CDR3 coding sequence is TGTGCCAGCAGCATAATACAGGGCCAGCCCCAGCATTTT. This codes for CASSIIQGQPQHF.

The CDR3, as DNA: TGTGCCAGCAGCTTAGATCCCCAGGGTATATCCTACGAGCAGTACTTC. It yields the protein CASSLDPQGISYEQYF. This chain connects TRBV11-2 to TRBJ2-7; tentatively, D is TRBD1 (5 bases). The germline V gene has CDR1 SGHAT and CDR2 FQNNGV. Trimming removed 0 bases from V and 1 base from J, with 13 bases in between. The length of the CDR3 is 16 residues.

V gene TRBV6-6 combines with J gene TRBJ2-3, with 10 bases lining up with TRBD1. The CDR3 has 15 residues. V shed 6 bases, J shed 2 bases, and the junction held 5 bases outside the gene matches. Germline V gives CDR1 MNHNY, CDR2 SVGAGI (reference sequence). The CDR3 is CASRTGGTFTDTQYF. CDR3 DNA: TGTGCCAGCAGGACAGGGGGCACCTTCACAGATACGCAGTATTTT.

The V call is TRBV18, the J call TRBJ2-5; perhaps TRBD1 as D (5 bases). CDR3 length equals 15 residues. CDR1 and CDR2 (germline): KGHSH, LQKENI. Between the trimmed V and J ends, which lost 0 bases and 6 bases, there was a span of 14 bases. The CDR3 sequence is CASSPPGQGMKTQYF. The CDR3 DNA reads TGTGCCAGCTCACCACCTGGGCAGGGTATGAAGACCCAGTACTTC.